This T cell receptor (beta chain) derives from a study of blood T cells in healthy people across ages. Alongside a J-beta primer mix, a sample-barcoded 5' primer served in a second PCR lasting about 7 to 11 cycles. TCRdb re-derived calls from the 5' RACE reads in MiXCR, one entry per CDR3 protein. In the table there are around 2 million distinct CDR3 sequences, roughly 43% of which are singletons. The trim removed 6 bases at V and 7 bases at J, leaving 3 bases unmatched. The V gene's germline CDR1 is MNHEY and CDR2 SMNVEV (reference sequence). This CDR3 has 13 residues. This clonotype was seen ten or more times.

This sequence was found in a human donor in good health. V is TRBV27 and J is TRBJ1-6; 7 bases are shared with TRBD1. The sample was blood. Here the CDR3 reads CASSLQGNSPLHF. DNA of the CDR3: TGTGCCAGCAGCTTACAGGGGAATTCACCCCTCCACTTT.